Sequencing of this T cell receptor (beta chain) was carried out in a study of identifying expanded T cells in peripheral blood. Overall study findings and caveats: Across healthy donors, higher total template counts meant significantly greater roughly 2-week count variance. About 1.2 clones differed between technical replicates, versus approximately 16 and 20 over time.

Per the germline V gene, CDR1 is SGHTA and CDR2 is FQGTGA. Trimming removed 5 bases at V and 3 bases at J, with 7 bases between. This CDR3 has 13 residues. Clones were read by immunoSEQ multiplex PCR, and TCRdb kept only the in-frame ones, dropping some. Of over 85,000 clones in the sample, approximately 88% are singletons; the top ten hold less than 15%. During the collection period, no donor immune events like infections were recorded. Of note for this clone: Its matching antigen is unknown.

The specimen sequenced was blood. The rearrangement joins TRBV7-3 to TRBJ2-2; D might be TRBD1 or TRBD2, each matching 5 bases. The clonotype originates from a person aged 18-69 years in good health. The CDR3 loop is CASSGGHTGELFF. CDR3 sequence (DNA): TGTGCCAGCAGCGGGGGTCACACCGGGGAGCTGTTTTTT.